Listed below are T cell receptor beta chains from one sample, sequenced in a study of blood T cells in healthy people across ages. Via MiXCR, TCRdb re-called the 5' RACE reads, giving one row per CDR3 protein. The table includes some 1.8 million distinct CDR3 sequences, more than 35% detected once. The sequenced sample consisted of blood. These receptors were taken from a human donor in good health. Each CDR3 is given with its conserved first and last residue. Each record gives: J gene, clone size, V gene, D gene, CDR3 length, CDR3 DNA, CDR3 protein. A D gene is named only where the DNA matches it firmly. Rows give clone size only sometimes, using once, few, many, or a class for an expanded clone.

TRBJ2-7,few,TRBV3-1,-,13,TGTGCCAGCAGCCCCTCCATGGAGTACGAGCAGTACTTC,CASSPSMEYEQYF
TRBJ1-2,-,TRBV4-1,-,17,TGCGCCAGCAGCCAATTAGGGTCTTCGTCCGGGGGCTATGGCTACACCTTC,CASSQLGSSSGGYGYTF
TRBJ1-5,-,TRBV4-3,-,15,TGCGCCAGCAGCCAAGAGGCCGGGTTCAATCAGCCCCAGCATTTT,CASSQEAGFNQPQHF
TRBJ1-1,many,TRBV7-9,TRBD1,13,TGTGCCAGCAGCTTAGAAGTGCCAGGGGGAGCTTTCTTT,CASSLEVPGGAFF
TRBJ1-2,-,TRBV6-6,-,13,TGTGCCAGCACGGAGACACTCTACTATGGCTACACCTTC,CASTETLYYGYTF
TRBJ1-5,-,TRBV7-2,-,12,TGTGCCAGCACCCAGGGTGATCAGCCCCAGCATTTT,CASTQGDQPQHF
TRBJ2-2,-,TRBV5-1,-,17,TGCGCCAGCAGCTTGGCCGCCTCGGCAGAGAACACCGGGGAGCTGTTTTTT,CASSLAASAENTGELFF
TRBJ1-1,-,TRBV7-2,TRBD1,15,TGTGCCAGCAGCTTAAGGACAGGGGGGTTGGGTGAAGCTTTCTTT,CASSLRTGGLGEAFF
TRBJ1-1,-,TRBV13,-,14,TGTGCCAGCAGCTTAGACCGACAGGTGGCTGAAGCTTTCTTT,CASSLDRQVAEAFF
TRBJ1-1,-,TRBV5-1,-,13,TGCGCCAGTAAGGACAGCTCGAACACTGAAGCTTTCTTT,CASKDSSNTEAFF
TRBJ2-5,few,TRBV10-3,-,14,TGTGCCATCAGGGACGACAGAAGGCAAGAGACCCAGTACTTC,CAIRDDRRQETQYF
TRBJ2-7,-,TRBV7-9,-,15,TGTGCCAGCAGCTTGTCCGAATCCGGTACCTACGAGCAGTACTTC,CASSLSESGTYEQYF
TRBJ2-3,-,TRBV25-1,-,13,TGTGCCAGCAGTGCAGGCAACACAGATACGCAGTATTTT,CASSAGNTDTQYF
TRBJ2-3,-,TRBV7-6,-,14,TGTGCCAGCAGTTTATCTAGGGTGCCAGATACGCAGTATTTT,CASSLSRVPDTQYF
TRBJ2-7,-,TRBV12-3/TRBV12-4,-,14,TGTGCCAGCAGTTTCATGGCAGGGTCCTACGAGCAGTACTTC,CASSFMAGSYEQYF
TRBJ1-5,-,TRBV27,-,14,TGTGCCAGCAGTTTTGGGGCGGAGAATCAGCCCCAGCATTTT,CASSFGAENQPQHF
TRBJ1-5,many,TRBV7-2,-,12,TGTGCCAGCAGGCTTAGCAATCAGCCCCAGCATTTT,CASRLSNQPQHF
TRBJ1-1,-,TRBV5-6,TRBD1,12,TGTGCCAGCAGCTCTGTACAGGGGAAAGCTTTCTTT,CASSSVQGKAFF
TRBJ2-7,few,TRBV9,TRBD1,17,TGTGCCAGCAGCGTAGAGGACAGGCATAGTCGATCCCTCGAGCAGTACTTC,CASSVEDRHSRSLEQYF
TRBJ2-2,few,TRBV7-2,-,14,TGTGCCAGCAGCCCCCCGACGAACACCGGGGAGCTGTTTTTT,CASSPPTNTGELFF
TRBJ2-7,-,TRBV4-2,TRBD2,20,TGTGCCAGCAGCCAAGATCGCCTAGCGGGGGACATACTTAGCTCCTACGAGCAGTACTTC,CASSQDRLAGDILSSYEQYF
TRBJ2-7,-,TRBV28,-,13,TGTGCCAGCAGCCTCCCCCGAGACTACGAGCAGTACTTC,CASSLPRDYEQYF
TRBJ1-1,few,TRBV18,-,14,TGTGCCAGCTCACTTGGGGAGAGAGACACTGAAGCTTTCTTT,CASSLGERDTEAFF
TRBJ2-1,-,TRBV12-3/TRBV12-4,TRBD1,16,TGTGCCAGCAGCCAGACAGGGGTTGAGGCCTACAATGAGCAGTTCTTC,CASSQTGVEAYNEQFF
TRBJ1-5,-,TRBV28,-,14,TGTGCCAGCAGTTTTGGACACCTAAATCAGCCCCAGCATTTT,CASSFGHLNQPQHF
TRBJ1-1,-,TRBV7-2,TRBD1,15,TGTGCCAGCAGCCTGTCCGGACAGGGGTCCACTGAAGCTTTCTTT,CASSLSGQGSTEAFF
TRBJ2-1,-,TRBV12-3/TRBV12-4,-,15,TGTGCCGGCAGTGCTTGGGACAAAGAATACAATGAGCAGTTCTTC,CAGSAWDKEYNEQFF
TRBJ2-1,-,TRBV12-3/TRBV12-4,-,16,TGTGCCAGCAGCCCTACGGTGGACCGCTCCTACAATGAGCAGTTCTTC,CASSPTVDRSYNEQFF
TRBJ2-7,many,TRBV20-1,TRBD1,13,TGCAGTGCTAGGGATCTACAGGGGTACGAGCAGTACTTC,CSARDLQGYEQYF
TRBJ2-3,-,TRBV7-9,TRBD1,14,TGTACCAGCAGCTCGGACAGGACCACAGATACGCAGTATTTT,CTSSSDRTTDTQYF
TRBJ2-1,-,TRBV20-1,-,12,TGCAGTGCTGGGCAGGGCCTCGATGAGCAGTTCTTC,CSAGQGLDEQFF
TRBJ2-7,few,TRBV6-2/TRBV6-3,-,14,TGTGCCAGCAATTGGGAAGGGACGAACTACGAGCAGTACTTC,CASNWEGTNYEQYF
TRBJ1-2,-,TRBV2,-,13,TGTGCCAGCAGTGTGGACAGCTACTATGGCTACACCTTC,CASSVDSYYGYTF
TRBJ2-2,-,TRBV20-1,-,11,TGCAGTGCTTCTGAGGGCGGGGAGCTGTTTTTT,CSASEGGELFF
TRBJ2-7,-,TRBV6-1,TRBD1,15,TGTGCCAGCAGTCTGACCCGACAGGGGGGGTACGAGCAGTACTTC,CASSLTRQGGYEQYF
TRBJ1-1,few,TRBV10-3,-,17,TGTGCCATCAGCCTTGATTTCTTGGGGGTTGTGGCCACTGAAGCTTTCTTT,CAISLDFLGVVATEAFF
TRBJ1-2,-,TRBV12-3/TRBV12-4,TRBD1,16,TGTGCCAGCAGTTCCCTTTTTGGACAGGACGAGAACGGCTACACCTTC,CASSSLFGQDENGYTF
TRBJ1-2,-,TRBV11-2,-,14,TGTGCCAGCAGCGCCCCCGGGACGTACTATGGCTACACCTTC,CASSAPGTYYGYTF